These T cell receptor beta chains were read from a single sample in a study of technical replicates of blood from a handful of donors. Method: immunoSEQ multiplex PCR; TCRdb's copy keeps in-frame clones and lacks some. Altogether approximately 13,000 clones are present, approximately 80% being singletons, with the ten largest covering around 10%. Specimen: PBMCs. The receptors derive from a human donor in good health. The CDR3 runs from the conserved cysteine through the conserved F or W. A D gene is named only where the DNA matches it firmly. A row's size may be missing; if present it is once, few, many or a size class.

CDR3nt: TGTGCCTGGGGTAGCGGGACGGCCCACTACGAGCAGTACTTC; CDR3aa: CAWGSGTAHYEQYF; v_gene: TRBV30; j_gene: TRBJ2-7; abundance: .; d_gene: TRBD2
CDR3nt: TGTGCCAGCAGCCGAGCTACTAGCAGCCCCGGGGAGCTGTTTTTT; CDR3aa: CASSRATSSPGELFF; v_gene: TRBV7-2; j_gene: TRBJ2-2; abundance: .; d_gene: .
CDR3nt: TGTGCCAGCAGTTTATTAGCGGGGTACCATGGCTACACCTTC; CDR3aa: CASSLLAGYHGYTF; v_gene: TRBV28; j_gene: TRBJ1-2; abundance: .; d_gene: .
CDR3nt: TGTGCCAGCAGCTTGGGTGGGAGGGGTCTCCAAGAGACCCAGTACTTC; CDR3aa: CASSLGGRGLQETQYF; v_gene: TRBV5-4; j_gene: TRBJ2-5; abundance: .; d_gene: TRBD2
CDR3nt: TGTGCCAGCAGCTTAGTTAGCGGGACTAGCGGGTTTTCCTACGAGCAGTACTTC; CDR3aa: CASSLVSGTSGFSYEQYF; v_gene: TRBV7-2; j_gene: TRBJ2-7; abundance: .; d_gene: TRBD2
CDR3nt: TGTGCCAGCAGCTTACGCGGGAGCTCCTACAATGAGCAGTTCTTC; CDR3aa: CASSLRGSSYNEQFF; v_gene: TRBV7-9; j_gene: TRBJ2-1; abundance: .; d_gene: TRBD2
CDR3nt: TGCGCCAGCAGTGAGAGGGGGCCCGCAGGGGGCGCGATAGTCCACGAGCAGTACTTC; CDR3aa: CASSERGPAGGAIVHEQYF; v_gene: TRBV10-1; j_gene: TRBJ2-7; abundance: .; d_gene: TRBD1
CDR3nt: TGTGCCAGCAGCGCCCTGCAGGGGGGCTATGGCTACACCTTC; CDR3aa: CASSALQGGYGYTF; v_gene: TRBV7-2; j_gene: TRBJ1-2; abundance: .; d_gene: TRBD1
CDR3nt: TGCGCCAGCAGCTTGGCGTCGGGGAACCCTAATTCACCCCTCCACTTT; CDR3aa: CASSLASGNPNSPLHF; v_gene: TRBV5-1; j_gene: TRBJ1-6; abundance: .; d_gene: .
CDR3nt: TGTGCCAGCAGTGAAGTTGCCGGTACTAATGAAAAACTGTTTTTT; CDR3aa: CASSEVAGTNEKLFF; v_gene: TRBV25-1; j_gene: TRBJ1-4; abundance: .; d_gene: .
CDR3nt: TGTGCCAGCAGGCTAAGCACGGGGGTAGGTCTCGAGCAGTACTTC; CDR3aa: CASRLSTGVGLEQYF; v_gene: TRBV7-8; j_gene: TRBJ2-7; abundance: .; d_gene: .
CDR3nt: TGTGCCAGCAGCGTAGGGACTAGCGGGCAAGAGACCCAGTACTTC; CDR3aa: CASSVGTSGQETQYF; v_gene: TRBV9; j_gene: TRBJ2-5; abundance: .; d_gene: TRBD2
CDR3nt: TGTGCCTGGATCGACAGTCCGGTGGAGACTGAAGCTTTCTTT; CDR3aa: CAWIDSPVETEAFF; v_gene: TRBV30; j_gene: TRBJ1-1; abundance: .; d_gene: .
CDR3nt: TGTGCCAGCATGATGAATCGGATGGCGGATGGCTACACCTTC; CDR3aa: CASMMNRMADGYTF; v_gene: TRBV6-1; j_gene: TRBJ1-2; abundance: .; d_gene: .
CDR3nt: TGTGCCAGCAGCTTTGGGAGTTTGGAGCCCCAGCATTTT; CDR3aa: CASSFGSLEPQHF; v_gene: TRBV5-5; j_gene: TRBJ1-5; abundance: .; d_gene: .
CDR3nt: TGTGCCAGCAGTCCCTGGGGAGGCCTCTACGAGCAGTACTTC; CDR3aa: CASSPWGGLYEQYF; v_gene: TRBV27; j_gene: TRBJ2-7; abundance: .; d_gene: .
CDR3nt: TGTGCCAGTAGTATCGGACAGGCCTTAGAGAAGCAGTTCTTC; CDR3aa: CASSIGQALEKQFF; v_gene: TRBV19; j_gene: TRBJ2-1; abundance: .; d_gene: TRBD1
CDR3nt: TGTGCCAGCAGCTTAGCGGGAGGCAATGAGCAGTTCTTC; CDR3aa: CASSLAGGNEQFF; v_gene: TRBV5-4; j_gene: TRBJ2-1; abundance: few; d_gene: TRBD2
CDR3nt: TGTGCCAGCAGAGAAGCCGGGAGGGGATATACTGGAAACACCATATATTTT; CDR3aa: CASREAGRGYTGNTIYF; v_gene: TRBV6-1; j_gene: TRBJ1-3; abundance: few; d_gene: .
CDR3nt: TGCAGTGCCCCGGGGGGGGAGACCCAGTACTTC; CDR3aa: CSAPGGETQYF; v_gene: TRBV20-1; j_gene: TRBJ2-5; abundance: .; d_gene: TRBD2
CDR3nt: TGCGCCAGCAGCTTAGAGAGCGTGAACACTGAAGCTTTCTTT; CDR3aa: CASSLESVNTEAFF; v_gene: TRBV5-1; j_gene: TRBJ1-1; abundance: .; d_gene: .
CDR3nt: TGCAGTGCTATTTCGGGACAGGGGTTGTTTTTT; CDR3aa: CSAISGQGLFF; v_gene: TRBV20-1; j_gene: TRBJ1-4; abundance: few; d_gene: TRBD1
CDR3nt: TGTGCCTGGACCGGGACAGGGGTTATGTACAATGAGCAGTTCTTC; CDR3aa: CAWTGTGVMYNEQFF; v_gene: TRBV30; j_gene: TRBJ2-1; abundance: .; d_gene: TRBD1
CDR3nt: TGTGCCAGCGCCCCCGGACTAGCGGGCGGAGATACGCAGTATTTT; CDR3aa: CASAPGLAGGDTQYF; v_gene: TRBV6-6; j_gene: TRBJ2-3; abundance: .; d_gene: TRBD2
CDR3nt: TGTGCCAGCAGCTTTGGGACTAGCGGGAGGACAGGGGAGACCCAGTACTTC; CDR3aa: CASSFGTSGRTGETQYF; v_gene: TRBV7-9; j_gene: TRBJ2-5; abundance: once; d_gene: TRBD2
CDR3nt: TGTGCCAGCAGCTTGGAGGACAACACAGATACGCAGTATTTT; CDR3aa: CASSLEDNTDTQYF; v_gene: TRBV5-4; j_gene: TRBJ2-3; abundance: once; d_gene: .
CDR3nt: TGCAGCGTTAGGGGACTAGGGGCTCGGAATGAGCAGTTCTTC; CDR3aa: CSVRGLGARNEQFF; v_gene: TRBV29-1; j_gene: TRBJ2-1; abundance: .; d_gene: TRBD2
CDR3nt: TGTGCCAGTAGTGCCAGGGTTCCCACCGGGGAGCTGTTTTTT; CDR3aa: CASSARVPTGELFF; v_gene: TRBV19; j_gene: TRBJ2-2; abundance: .; d_gene: .
CDR3nt: TGTGCCAGTAGTCTGTACAGAGATAGCAATCAGCCCCAGCATTTT; CDR3aa: CASSLYRDSNQPQHF; v_gene: TRBV19; j_gene: TRBJ1-5; abundance: .; d_gene: .
CDR3nt: TGTGCCAGCAGGGTTCTAGCGGGAGCGGGCGGGGAGCTGTTTTTT; CDR3aa: CASRVLAGAGGELFF; v_gene: TRBV6-1; j_gene: TRBJ2-2; abundance: .; d_gene: TRBD2
CDR3nt: TGTGCCAGCAGCCTAGGACTAGCGGGAAGTTCCTACAATGAGCAGTTCTTC; CDR3aa: CASSLGLAGSSYNEQFF; v_gene: TRBV5-4; j_gene: TRBJ2-1; abundance: .; d_gene: TRBD2
CDR3nt: TGTGCCAGTAGTATAGGGGGAGCCTTCGTGGAATACGAGCAGTACTTC; CDR3aa: CASSIGGAFVEYEQYF; v_gene: TRBV19; j_gene: TRBJ2-7; abundance: few; d_gene: .
CDR3nt: TGCAGCGTTGAGGGACTCTCAAGCACAGATACGCAGTATTTT; CDR3aa: CSVEGLSSTDTQYF; v_gene: TRBV29-1; j_gene: TRBJ2-3; abundance: .; d_gene: .
CDR3nt: TGTGCCAGCAGCTTAGTTTGGCAGACGAACACCGGGGAGCTGTTTTTT; CDR3aa: CASSLVWQTNTGELFF; v_gene: TRBV7-9; j_gene: TRBJ2-2; abundance: .; d_gene: .
CDR3nt: TGTGCCAGCAGTGGGGGAACAGGATTCAATCAGCCCCAGCATTTT; CDR3aa: CASSGGTGFNQPQHF; v_gene: TRBV6-1; j_gene: TRBJ1-5; abundance: few; d_gene: .
CDR3nt: TGTGCCAGCAGCCAATCCGGGACTTACTCCTACGAGCAGTACTTC; CDR3aa: CASSQSGTYSYEQYF; v_gene: TRBV7-2; j_gene: TRBJ2-7; abundance: .; d_gene: .
CDR3nt: TGTGCCAGCAGCACAGGGACTGCAACCAATGAGCAGTTCTTC; CDR3aa: CASSTGTATNEQFF; v_gene: TRBV21-1; j_gene: TRBJ2-1; abundance: .; d_gene: .
CDR3nt: TGTGCCTGGAGTGTAGGAGCACTTGGAAACACCATATATTTT; CDR3aa: CAWSVGALGNTIYF; v_gene: TRBV30; j_gene: TRBJ1-3; abundance: .; d_gene: .
CDR3nt: TGCAGCGTTCCGGGACTAGCGGGAGATGAGCAGTTCTTC; CDR3aa: CSVPGLAGDEQFF; v_gene: TRBV29-1; j_gene: TRBJ2-1; abundance: .; d_gene: TRBD2
CDR3nt: TGTGCCATCAGAAAAGGGGACACTGAAGCTTTCTTT; CDR3aa: CAIRKGDTEAFF; v_gene: TRBV10-3; j_gene: TRBJ1-1; abundance: .; d_gene: .
CDR3nt: TGTGCCAGCAGCCCGACGGGTCGCTCCTACGAGCAGTACTTC; CDR3aa: CASSPTGRSYEQYF; v_gene: TRBV4-2; j_gene: TRBJ2-7; abundance: .; d_gene: .
CDR3nt: TGTGCCAGTAGTGTAGGACAGTATTACACAGATACGCAGTATTTT; CDR3aa: CASSVGQYYTDTQYF; v_gene: TRBV19; j_gene: TRBJ2-3; abundance: .; d_gene: .
CDR3nt: TGTGCCAGCTCACCACTCGAGGGCAGACTGAACACTGAAGCTTTCTTT; CDR3aa: CASSPLEGRLNTEAFF; v_gene: TRBV18; j_gene: TRBJ1-1; abundance: once; d_gene: .
CDR3nt: TGTGCCAGCAGCAACACGGGACTCTCCTACGAGCAGTACTTC; CDR3aa: CASSNTGLSYEQYF; v_gene: TRBV25-1; j_gene: TRBJ2-7; abundance: .; d_gene: .
CDR3nt: TGTGCCAGCAGCCCTCTAGGTAGCGGGCTCTATGAGCAGTTCTTC; CDR3aa: CASSPLGSGLYEQFF; v_gene: TRBV6-5; j_gene: TRBJ2-1; abundance: .; d_gene: TRBD2